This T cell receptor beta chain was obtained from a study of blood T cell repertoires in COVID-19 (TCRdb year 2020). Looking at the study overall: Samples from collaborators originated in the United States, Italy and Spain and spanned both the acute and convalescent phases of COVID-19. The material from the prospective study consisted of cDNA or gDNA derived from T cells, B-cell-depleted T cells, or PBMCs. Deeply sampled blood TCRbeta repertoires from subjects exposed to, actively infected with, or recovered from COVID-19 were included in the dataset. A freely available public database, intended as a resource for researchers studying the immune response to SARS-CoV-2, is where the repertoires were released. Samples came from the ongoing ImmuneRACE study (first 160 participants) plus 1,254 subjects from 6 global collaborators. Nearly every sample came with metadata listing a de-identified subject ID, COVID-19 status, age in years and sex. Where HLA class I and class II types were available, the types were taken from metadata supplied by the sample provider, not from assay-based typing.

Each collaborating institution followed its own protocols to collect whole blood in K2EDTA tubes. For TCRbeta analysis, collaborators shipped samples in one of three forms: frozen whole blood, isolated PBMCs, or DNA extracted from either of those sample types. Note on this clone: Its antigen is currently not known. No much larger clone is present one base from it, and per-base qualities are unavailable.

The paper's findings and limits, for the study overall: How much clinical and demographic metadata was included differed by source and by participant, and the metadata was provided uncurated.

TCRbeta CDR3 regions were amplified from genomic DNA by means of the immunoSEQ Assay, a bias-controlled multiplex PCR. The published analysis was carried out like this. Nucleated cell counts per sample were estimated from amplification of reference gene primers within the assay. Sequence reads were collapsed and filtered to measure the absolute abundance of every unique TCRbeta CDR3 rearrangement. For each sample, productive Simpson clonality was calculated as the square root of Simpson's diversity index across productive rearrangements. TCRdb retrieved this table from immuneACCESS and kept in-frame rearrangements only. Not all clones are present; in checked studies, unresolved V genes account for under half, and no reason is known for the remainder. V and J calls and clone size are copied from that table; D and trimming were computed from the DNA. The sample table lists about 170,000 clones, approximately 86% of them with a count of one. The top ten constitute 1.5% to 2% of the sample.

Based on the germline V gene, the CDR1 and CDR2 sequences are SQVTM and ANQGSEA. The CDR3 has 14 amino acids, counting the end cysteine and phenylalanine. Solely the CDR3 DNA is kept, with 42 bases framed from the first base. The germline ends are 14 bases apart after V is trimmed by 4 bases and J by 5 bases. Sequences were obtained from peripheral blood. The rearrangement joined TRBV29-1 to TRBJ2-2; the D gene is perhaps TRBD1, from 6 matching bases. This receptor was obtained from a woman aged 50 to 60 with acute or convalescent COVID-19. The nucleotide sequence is TGCAGCGTTGCTGGGGGACACACAACCGGGGAGCTGTTTTTT. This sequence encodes CSVAGGHTTGELFF.